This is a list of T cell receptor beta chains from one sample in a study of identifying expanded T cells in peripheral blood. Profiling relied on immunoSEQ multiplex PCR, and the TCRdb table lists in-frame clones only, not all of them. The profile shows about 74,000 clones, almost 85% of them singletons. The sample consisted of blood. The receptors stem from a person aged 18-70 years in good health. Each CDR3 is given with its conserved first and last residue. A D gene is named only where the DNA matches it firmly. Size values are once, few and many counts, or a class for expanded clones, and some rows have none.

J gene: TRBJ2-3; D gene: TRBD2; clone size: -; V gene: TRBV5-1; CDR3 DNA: TGCGCCAGCAGCCTGGAGGGGCGGGAGGAAATAGATACGCAGTATTTT; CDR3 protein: CASSLEGREEIDTQYF
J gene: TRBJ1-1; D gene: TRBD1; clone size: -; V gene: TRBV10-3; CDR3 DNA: TGTGCCAGCGCCCGGGGACAGTATCTGGCTTTCTTT; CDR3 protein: CASARGQYLAFF
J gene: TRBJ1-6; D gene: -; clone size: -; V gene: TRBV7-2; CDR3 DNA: TGTGCCAGCAGCTTAGAGGTGTGGGCGGGTTCACCCCTCCACTTT; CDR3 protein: CASSLEVWAGSPLHF
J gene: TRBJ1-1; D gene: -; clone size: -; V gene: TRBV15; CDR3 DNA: TGTGCCACCAGCAGAGGCAGGGGAGACACTGAAGCTTTCTTT; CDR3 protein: CATSRGRGDTEAFF
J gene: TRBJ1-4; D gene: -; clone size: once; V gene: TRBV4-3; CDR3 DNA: TGCGCCAGCAGCCAAGATCGAGGTCTGGTAGGGAGAAATGAAAAACTGTTTTTT; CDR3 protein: CASSQDRGLVGRNEKLFF
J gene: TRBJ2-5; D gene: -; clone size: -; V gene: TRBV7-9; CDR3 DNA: TGTGCCAGCAGCCCGACGGTCCGCCAAGAGACCCAGTACTTC; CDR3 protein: CASSPTVRQETQYF
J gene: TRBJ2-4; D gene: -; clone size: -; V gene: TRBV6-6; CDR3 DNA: TGTGCCAGCATAAACAACGAACAGGGTGGGAACATTCAGTACTTC; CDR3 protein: CASINNEQGGNIQYF
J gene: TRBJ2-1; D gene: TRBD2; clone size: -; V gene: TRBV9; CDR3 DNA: TGTGCCAGCAGCATCAACCCGGGACTAGACAATGAGCAGTTCTTC; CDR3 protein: CASSINPGLDNEQFF
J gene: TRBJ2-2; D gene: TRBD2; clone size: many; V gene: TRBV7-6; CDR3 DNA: TGTGCCAGCAGCTTAGCGGGAGGGCCAGGCGGGGAGCTGTTTTTT; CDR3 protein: CASSLAGGPGGELFF
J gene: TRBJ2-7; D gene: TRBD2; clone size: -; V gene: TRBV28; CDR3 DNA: TGTGCCAGCAGCCTCGGGACTAGCGGGAGGCTAACCTCCTACGAGCAGTACTTC; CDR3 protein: CASSLGTSGRLTSYEQYF
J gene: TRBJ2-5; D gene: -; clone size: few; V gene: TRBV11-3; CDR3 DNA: TGTGCCAGCAGCTTAGGCAGGGGTTTGCGGCAAGAGACCCAGTACTTC; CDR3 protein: CASSLGRGLRQETQYF
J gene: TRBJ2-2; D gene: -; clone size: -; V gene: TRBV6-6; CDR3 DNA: TGTGCCAGCAGTTATGGTTTCGGGAACACCGGGGAGCTGTTTTTT; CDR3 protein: CASSYGFGNTGELFF
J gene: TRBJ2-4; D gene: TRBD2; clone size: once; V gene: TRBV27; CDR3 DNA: TGTGCCAGCAGTGATTTTAGCGGGAGGGCCCAGAAAAACATTCAGTACTTC; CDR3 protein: CASSDFSGRAQKNIQYF
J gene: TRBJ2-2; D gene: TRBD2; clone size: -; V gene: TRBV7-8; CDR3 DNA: TGTGCCAGCAGCTTATATGCCGGGACTAGCGGGAGAGGGGAGCTGTTTTTT; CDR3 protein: CASSLYAGTSGRGELFF